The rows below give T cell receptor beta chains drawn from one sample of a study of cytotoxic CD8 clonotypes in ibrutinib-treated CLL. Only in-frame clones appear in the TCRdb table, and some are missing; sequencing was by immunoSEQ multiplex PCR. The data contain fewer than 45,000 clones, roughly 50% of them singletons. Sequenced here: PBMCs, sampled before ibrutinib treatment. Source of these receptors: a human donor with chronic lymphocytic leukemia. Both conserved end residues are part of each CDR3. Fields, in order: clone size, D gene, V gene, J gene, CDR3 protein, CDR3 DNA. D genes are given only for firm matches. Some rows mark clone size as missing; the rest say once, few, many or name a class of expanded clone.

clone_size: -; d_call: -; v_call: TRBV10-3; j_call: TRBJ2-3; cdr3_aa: CAGGRSFTDTQYF; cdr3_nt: TGTGCCGGGGGGAGATCCTTTACAGATACGCAGTATTTT
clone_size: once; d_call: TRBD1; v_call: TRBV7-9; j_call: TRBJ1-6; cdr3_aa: CASSLGTGINSPLHF; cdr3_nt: TGTGCCAGCAGCTTGGGGACAGGGATCAATTCACCCCTCCACTTT
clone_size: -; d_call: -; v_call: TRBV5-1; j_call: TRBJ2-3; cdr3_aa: CASSPVGSHTQYF; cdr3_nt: TGCGCCAGCAGCCCAGTAGGGTCGCATACGCAGTATTTT
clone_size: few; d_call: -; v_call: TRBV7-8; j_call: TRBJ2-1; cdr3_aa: CASSLVVTEQFF; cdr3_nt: TGTGCCAGCAGCCTAGTGGTCACGGAGCAGTTCTTC
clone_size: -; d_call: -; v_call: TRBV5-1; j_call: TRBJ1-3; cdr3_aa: CASSLGLQGNTIYF; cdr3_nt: TGCGCCAGCAGCTTGGGGTTGCAGGGCAACACCATATATTTT
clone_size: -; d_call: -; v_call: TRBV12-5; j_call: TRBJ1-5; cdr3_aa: CAREPQGGWQPQHF; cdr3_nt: TGTGCTAGGGAGCCTCAGGGAGGTTGGCAGCCCCAGCATTTT
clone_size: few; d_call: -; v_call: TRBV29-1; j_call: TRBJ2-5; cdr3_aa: CSVSRNQETQYF; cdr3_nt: TGCAGCGTCTCTAGGAACCAAGAGACCCAGTACTTC
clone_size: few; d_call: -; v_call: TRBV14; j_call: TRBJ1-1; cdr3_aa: CASSTGSGGSTEAFF; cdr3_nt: TGTGCCAGCAGCACAGGAAGCGGGGGGAGCACTGAAGCTTTCTTT
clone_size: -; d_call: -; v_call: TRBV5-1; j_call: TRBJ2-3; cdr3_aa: CASSLLTSTDTQYF; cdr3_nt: TGCGCCAGCAGCTTGTTGACTAGCACAGATACGCAGTATTTT
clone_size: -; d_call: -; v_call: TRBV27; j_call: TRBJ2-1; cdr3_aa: CASSSRDGFGEQFF; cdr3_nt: TGTGCCAGCAGCTCCCGGGATGGGTTCGGTGAGCAGTTCTTC
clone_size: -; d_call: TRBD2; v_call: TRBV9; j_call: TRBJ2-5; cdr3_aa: CASSVRGLAGETQYF; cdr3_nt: TGTGCCAGCAGCGTAAGGGGACTAGCGGGAGAGACCCAGTACTTC
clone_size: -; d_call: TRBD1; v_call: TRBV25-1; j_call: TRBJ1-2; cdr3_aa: CASSEYRTGESNGYTF; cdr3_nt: TGTGCCAGCAGTGAATATAGGACAGGGGAATCCAATGGCTACACCTTC
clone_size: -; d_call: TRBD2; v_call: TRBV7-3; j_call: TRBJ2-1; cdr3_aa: CASSLAGLDDNEQFF; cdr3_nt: TGTGCCAGCAGCTTAGCGGGACTAGACGACAATGAGCAGTTCTTC
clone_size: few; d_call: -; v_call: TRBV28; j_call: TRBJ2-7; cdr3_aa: CASSSPGGLVVEQYF; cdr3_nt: TGTGCCAGCAGCTCACCCGGGGGGCTAGTAGTCGAGCAGTACTTC
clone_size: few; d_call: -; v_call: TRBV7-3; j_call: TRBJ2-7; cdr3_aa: CASSLHNSYEQYF; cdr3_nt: TGTGCCAGCAGCTTACACAACTCCTACGAGCAGTACTTC
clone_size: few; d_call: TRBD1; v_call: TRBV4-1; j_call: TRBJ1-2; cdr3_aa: CASSQGFQGEDYGYTF; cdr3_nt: TGCGCCAGCAGCCAAGGCTTCCAGGGGGAGGACTATGGCTACACCTTC
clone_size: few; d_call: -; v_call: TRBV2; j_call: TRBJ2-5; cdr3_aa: CASSGGGASETQYF; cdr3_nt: TGTGCCAGCAGTGGGGGTGGAGCATCAGAGACCCAGTACTTC
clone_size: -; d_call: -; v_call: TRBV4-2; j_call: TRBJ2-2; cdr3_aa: CASSQESGAGELFF; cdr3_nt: TGTGCCAGCAGCCAAGAGTCAGGGGCCGGGGAGCTGTTTTTT
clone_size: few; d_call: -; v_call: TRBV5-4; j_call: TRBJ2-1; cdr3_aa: CASSWPGTWGRNEQFF; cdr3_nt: TGTGCCAGCAGCTGGCCGGGGACCTGGGGCCGCAATGAGCAGTTCTTC
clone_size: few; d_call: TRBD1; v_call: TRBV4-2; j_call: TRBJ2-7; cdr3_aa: CASSPGQASYEQYF; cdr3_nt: TGTGCCAGCAGCCCCGGACAGGCCTCCTACGAGCAGTACTTC
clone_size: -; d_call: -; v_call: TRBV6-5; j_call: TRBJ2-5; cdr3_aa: CASSSRETQYF; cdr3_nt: TGTGCCAGCAGTTCTCGAGAGACCCAGTACTTC
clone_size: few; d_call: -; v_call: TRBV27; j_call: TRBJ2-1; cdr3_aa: CASSPGRFNEQFF; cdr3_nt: TGTGCCAGCAGTCCGGGACGGTTCAATGAGCAGTTCTTC
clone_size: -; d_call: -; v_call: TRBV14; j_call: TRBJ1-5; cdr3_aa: CASSQDGNQPQHF; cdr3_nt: TGTGCCAGCAGCCAAGACGGTAATCAGCCCCAGCATTTT
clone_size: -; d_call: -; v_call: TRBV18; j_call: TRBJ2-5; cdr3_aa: CASSPSQGILQETQYF; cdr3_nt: TGTGCCAGCTCACCATCCCAGGGGATCCTACAAGAGACCCAGTACTTC
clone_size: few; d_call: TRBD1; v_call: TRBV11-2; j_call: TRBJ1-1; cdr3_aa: CASSSYRGLYTEAFF; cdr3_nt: TGTGCCAGCAGCTCATACAGGGGGTTGTACACTGAAGCTTTCTTT
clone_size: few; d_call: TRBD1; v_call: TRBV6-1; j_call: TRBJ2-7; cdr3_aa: CASNRGQGNEQYF; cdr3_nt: TGTGCCAGCAACCGTGGACAGGGCAACGAGCAGTACTTC
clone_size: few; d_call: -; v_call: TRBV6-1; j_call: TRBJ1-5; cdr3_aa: CAATLSNSNQPQHF; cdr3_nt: TGTGCTGCTACCCTGAGCAATAGCAATCAGCCCCAGCATTTT
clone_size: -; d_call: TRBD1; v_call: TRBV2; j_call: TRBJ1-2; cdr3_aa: CASSATGVRGYTF; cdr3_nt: TGTGCCAGCAGTGCTACAGGGGTACGTGGCTACACCTTC
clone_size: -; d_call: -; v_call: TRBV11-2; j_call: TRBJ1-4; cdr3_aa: CASSLVSGPEEKLFF; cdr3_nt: TGTGCCAGCAGCTTAGTTTCAGGGCCCGAGGAAAAACTGTTTTTT
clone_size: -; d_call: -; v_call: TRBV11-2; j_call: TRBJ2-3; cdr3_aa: CASSLDLVVDTQYF; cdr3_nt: TGTGCCAGCAGCTTAGATCTTGTCGTGGATACGCAGTATTTT
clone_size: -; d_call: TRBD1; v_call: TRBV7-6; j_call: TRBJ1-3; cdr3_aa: CASSFVSEDRFSGNTIYF; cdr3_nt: TGTGCCAGCAGCTTCGTTAGCGAGGACAGGTTCTCTGGAAACACCATATATTTT
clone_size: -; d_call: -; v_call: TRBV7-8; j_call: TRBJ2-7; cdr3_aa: CASSFRDISAEQYF; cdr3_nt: TGTGCCAGCAGCTTTCGGGACATCTCCGCCGAGCAGTACTTC
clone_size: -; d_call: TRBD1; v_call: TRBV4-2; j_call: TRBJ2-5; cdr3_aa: CASSQNPTGYETQYF; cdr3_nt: TGTGCCAGCAGCCAAAATCCGACAGGGTATGAGACCCAGTACTTC
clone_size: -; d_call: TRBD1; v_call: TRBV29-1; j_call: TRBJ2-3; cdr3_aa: CSVNGQGSTDTQYF; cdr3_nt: TGCAGCGTAAATGGACAGGGGAGCACAGATACGCAGTATTTT
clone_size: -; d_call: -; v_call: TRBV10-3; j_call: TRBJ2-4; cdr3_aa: CAISGEGTIQYF; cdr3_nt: TGTGCCATCAGTGGCGAAGGGACAATTCAGTACTTC
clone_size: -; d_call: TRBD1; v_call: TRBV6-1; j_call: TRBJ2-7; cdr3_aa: CASSDDRGYEQYF; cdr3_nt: TGTGCCAGCAGTGACGACAGGGGCTACGAGCAGTACTTC
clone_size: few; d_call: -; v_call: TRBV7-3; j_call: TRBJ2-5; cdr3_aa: CASSFRAGETQYF; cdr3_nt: TGTGCCAGCAGCTTTAGGGCGGGGGAGACCCAGTACTTC
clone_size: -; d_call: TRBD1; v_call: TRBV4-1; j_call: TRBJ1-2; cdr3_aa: CASSQETGGYGYTF; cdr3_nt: TGCGCCAGCAGCCAAGAGACAGGGGGGTATGGCTACACCTTC
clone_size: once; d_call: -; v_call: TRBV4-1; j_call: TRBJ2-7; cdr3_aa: CASSQSGGAGYSSYEQYF; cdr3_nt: TGCGCCAGCAGCCAAAGTGGGGGGGCGGGATATTCATCCTACGAGCAGTACTTC
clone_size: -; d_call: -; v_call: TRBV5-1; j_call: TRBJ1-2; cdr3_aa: CASSFQGNYGYTF; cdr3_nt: TGCGCCAGCAGCTTCCAGGGGAACTATGGCTACACCTTC